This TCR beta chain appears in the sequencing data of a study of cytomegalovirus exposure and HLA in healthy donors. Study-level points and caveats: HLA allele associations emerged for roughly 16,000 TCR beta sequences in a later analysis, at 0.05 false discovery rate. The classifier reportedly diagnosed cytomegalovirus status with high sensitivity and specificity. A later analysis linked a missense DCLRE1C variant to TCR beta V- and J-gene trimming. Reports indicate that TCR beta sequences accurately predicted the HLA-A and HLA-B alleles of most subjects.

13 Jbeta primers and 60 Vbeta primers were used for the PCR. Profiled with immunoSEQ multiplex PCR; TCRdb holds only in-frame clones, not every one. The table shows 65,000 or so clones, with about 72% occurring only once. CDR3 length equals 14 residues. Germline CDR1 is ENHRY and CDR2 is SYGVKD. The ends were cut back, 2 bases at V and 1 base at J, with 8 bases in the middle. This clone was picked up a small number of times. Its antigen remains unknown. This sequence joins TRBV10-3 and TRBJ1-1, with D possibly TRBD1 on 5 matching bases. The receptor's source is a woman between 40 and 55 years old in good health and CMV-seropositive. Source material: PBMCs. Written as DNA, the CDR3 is TGTGCCATCAGTGAGGCGGGGGGGAACACTGAAGCTTTCTTT. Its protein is CAISEAGGNTEAFF.